The sequence of this TCR beta chain was determined in a study of T cells in localized non-small cell lung cancer (dated by TCRdb to the early 2020s). About the study as a whole: T cell repertoires of 236 early-stage NSCLC patients were analyzed, with tumors being compared against uninvolved tumor-adjacent lungs. The cohort consisted of 236 treatment-naive NSCLC patients whose localized lung tumors had been resected. A mean age of around 66 years was recorded for the NSCLC patients, of whom under 150 were male and about 100 were female. The paper's findings and limits, for the study overall: Because of the exploratory design, TCR variables were selected using unadjusted p-values without false-discovery rate correction. Higher T cell density in blood was associated with longer overall survival, whereas higher clonality in adjacent lung was associated with shorter survival. A median of roughly 50 of the top 100 tumor clones turned up in the paired uninvolved adjacent lung, and 25 to 30 of those clones also ranked among the top 100 of that same adjacent lung. Uninvolved tumor-adjacent lung showed the highest T cell clonality, higher than tumor, which suggests more focused antigenic responses in the uninvolved tumor-adjacent lung. Multi-region tumor sequencing was not performed, so intratumor heterogeneity could not be excluded.

This clone came up a few times. Its target antigen remains unknown. Per-base quality was not reported, and no clone a single base away is much larger than it. At diagnosis, tumor, uninvolved tumor-adjacent lung and peripheral blood were collected and then preserved as a mix of FFPE and fresh-frozen material. Blood samples were analyzed as peripheral blood mononuclear cells for TCR repertoire profiling. The immunoSEQ Assay was used to sequence TCR beta CDR3 regions from DNA. From the authors' description of their analysis: To compute T cell density, TCR beta template counts were normalized to usable DNA, which was estimated by amplifying housekeeping genes. Using the preseqR package, richness was estimated by extrapolating to 120,000 templates for tissue samples and 400,000 templates for PBMC samples. Clonality was defined as one minus Pielou's evenness. Differential abundance testing on productive amino-acid clonotypes, with a minimum total count of 5 and an alpha of 0.1, was used to identify tissue-enriched TCRs. The Jaccard Index and the Morisita Overlap Index were used to measure repertoire overlap between compartments. GLIPH clustered TCR beta CDR3s with public tetramer-defined viral CDR3s; viral motifs required at least three viral sequences plus V-gene enrichment. What TCRdb holds here is the immuneACCESS table cut down to in-frame rearrangements. Part of the clones is not present; checked against another copy, under half of the missing clones reflect an unresolved V gene, and the others are unexplained. That table supplies the V and J calls and clone size; D and trimming were determined from the DNA. The sample records fewer than 100,000 clones, 80% to 90% of which are singletons. The top ten constitute roughly 15% of the sample.

The CDR3 contains 15 residues, cysteine and phenylalanine counted. The sequence is cut down to CDR3 DNA, 45 bases in frame from base 1. Sequences LNHNV (CDR1) and YYDKDF (CDR2) are obtained from the germline V gene (reference sequence). Trimming removed 0 bases from V and 3 bases from J, leaving 9 bases between the germline ends. This chain is built from TRBV15 and TRBJ1-5, with the D gene too uncertain to name. The receptor comes from a man aged 35-75 years with stage I squamous cell lung carcinoma. The sample consisted of peripheral blood, taken before any cancer treatment. For the CDR3, the sequence is CATSRDKGNNQPQHF. The DNA sequence is TGTGCCACCAGCAGAGATAAGGGCAACAATCAGCCCCAGCATTTT.